This is a list of T cell receptor beta chains from one sample in a study of OX40 agonist ivuxolimab in advanced cancers. Here immunoSEQ multiplex PCR was the method, and the copy in TCRdb shows in-frame clones only, minus some. The sample comprises fewer than 40,000 clones, about three quarters of which are singletons, and around a tenth rests with the top ten. The specimen comprised CD4+ or CD8+ T cells sorted from blood, sampled in a trial of the OX40 agonist ivuxolimab. Receptor source: an adult with an advanced solid tumor such as melanoma, head and neck, liver or kidney cancer. The CDR3 runs from the conserved cysteine through the conserved F or W. D genes are given only for firm matches. The size of a clone is reported for some rows only, either as once, few or many, or as a class for expanded clones.

V gene: TRBV29-1; D gene: TRBD2; clone size: -; CDR3 length: 14; J gene: TRBJ2-1; CDR3 DNA: TGCAGCGTTGCCAGCGGGGGGGCCTACAATGAGCAGTTCTTC; CDR3 protein: CSVASGGAYNEQFF
V gene: TRBV28; D gene: TRBD1; clone size: -; CDR3 length: 13; J gene: TRBJ1-2; CDR3 DNA: TGTGCCAGCAGCCTGGACAGGGCTAAGGGCTACACCTTC; CDR3 protein: CASSLDRAKGYTF
V gene: TRBV7-9; D gene: -; clone size: -; CDR3 length: 13; J gene: TRBJ2-7; CDR3 DNA: TGTGCCAGCAGCTTAGAACACGACCGCGAGCAGTACTTC; CDR3 protein: CASSLEHDREQYF
V gene: TRBV7-8; D gene: -; clone size: few; CDR3 length: 12; J gene: TRBJ2-7; CDR3 DNA: TGTGCCAGCAGCACCACAGGGTACGAGCAGTACTTC; CDR3 protein: CASSTTGYEQYF
V gene: TRBV6-6; D gene: TRBD1; clone size: -; CDR3 length: 15; J gene: TRBJ2-7; CDR3 DNA: TGTGCCAGCAGCCAAGGGACAGGGGGCATGTACGAGCAGTACTTC; CDR3 protein: CASSQGTGGMYEQYF
V gene: TRBV2; D gene: -; clone size: once; CDR3 length: 13; J gene: TRBJ2-7; CDR3 DNA: TGTGCCAGCAGTGGGGCATTGGGGGTCGAGCAGTACTTC; CDR3 protein: CASSGALGVEQYF
V gene: TRBV28; D gene: -; clone size: -; CDR3 length: 14; J gene: TRBJ2-1; CDR3 DNA: TGTGCCAGCAGTTTAGCGGGACAGTTCAATGAGCAGTTCTTC; CDR3 protein: CASSLAGQFNEQFF
V gene: TRBV6-5; D gene: -; clone size: medium-sized; CDR3 length: 13; J gene: TRBJ1-2; CDR3 DNA: TGTGCCAGCTGCAAACAGGGTTTCACGGGCTACACCTTC; CDR3 protein: CASCKQGFTGYTF
V gene: TRBV7-6; D gene: -; clone size: once; CDR3 length: 14; J gene: TRBJ1-5; CDR3 DNA: TGTGCCAGCAGTTCGGACGGGGGGAAACAGCCCCAGCATTTT; CDR3 protein: CASSSDGGKQPQHF
V gene: TRBV15; D gene: -; clone size: -; CDR3 length: 14; J gene: TRBJ2-7; CDR3 DNA: TGTGCCACCAGCAGAGATCAGGGGATCCCCGAGCAGTACTTC; CDR3 protein: CATSRDQGIPEQYF
V gene: TRBV7-9; D gene: -; clone size: -; CDR3 length: 13; J gene: TRBJ2-7; CDR3 DNA: TGTGCCAGCAGCTTTACAGGGTTCTACGAGCAGTACTTC; CDR3 protein: CASSFTGFYEQYF
V gene: TRBV6-6; D gene: TRBD1; clone size: -; CDR3 length: 14; J gene: TRBJ1-6; CDR3 DNA: TGTGCCAGCGAGTTAGCCCAGGGGGTATCACCCCTCCACTTT; CDR3 protein: CASELAQGVSPLHF
V gene: TRBV11-2; D gene: TRBD1; clone size: -; CDR3 length: 16; J gene: TRBJ1-5; CDR3 DNA: TGTGCCAGCAGCTTAGCGTTCGGACAGGGCAATCAGCCCCAGCATTTT; CDR3 protein: CASSLAFGQGNQPQHF
V gene: TRBV7-9; D gene: -; clone size: -; CDR3 length: 14; J gene: TRBJ2-2; CDR3 DNA: TGTGCCAGCAGCCGCGCGCAGAACACCGGGGAGCTGTTTTTT; CDR3 protein: CASSRAQNTGELFF
V gene: TRBV19; D gene: -; clone size: medium-sized; CDR3 length: 14; J gene: TRBJ1-2; CDR3 DNA: TGTGCCAGTAGTATCGAGGACAAACTCTATGGCTACACCTTC; CDR3 protein: CASSIEDKLYGYTF
V gene: TRBV2; D gene: -; clone size: -; CDR3 length: 14; J gene: TRBJ2-5; CDR3 DNA: TGTGCCAGCAGTCCCGGGGTTCCCCAAGAGACCCAGTACTTC; CDR3 protein: CASSPGVPQETQYF
V gene: TRBV7-6; D gene: -; clone size: -; CDR3 length: 15; J gene: TRBJ1-3; CDR3 DNA: TGTGCCAGCAGCCCAGGTACAGGACCAGGGGACACCATATATTTT; CDR3 protein: CASSPGTGPGDTIYF
V gene: TRBV18; D gene: -; clone size: -; CDR3 length: 15; J gene: TRBJ2-3; CDR3 DNA: TGTGCCAGCTCACCGGGGGGGCCGAGCACAGATACGCAGTATTTT; CDR3 protein: CASSPGGPSTDTQYF
V gene: TRBV6-1; D gene: -; clone size: -; CDR3 length: 13; J gene: TRBJ1-1; CDR3 DNA: TGTGCCAGCAGTCCGACACTGAACACTGAAGCTTTCTTT; CDR3 protein: CASSPTLNTEAFF
V gene: TRBV9; D gene: TRBD2; clone size: -; CDR3 length: 19; J gene: TRBJ2-3; CDR3 DNA: TGTGCCAGCAGCCTCAGGCCCCCAACTAGCGGGAGGGGGACAGATACGCAGTATTTT; CDR3 protein: CASSLRPPTSGRGTDTQYF
V gene: TRBV30; D gene: -; clone size: -; CDR3 length: 14; J gene: TRBJ2-3; CDR3 DNA: TGTGCCTGGACAGGGGCCGCAGCGACAGATACGCAGTATTTT; CDR3 protein: CAWTGAAATDTQYF